The next 27 T cell receptor beta chains were all read from a single sample in a study of T cells in Graves' hyperthyroidism and ophthalmopathy. The source material, RNA transcripts, was used to amplify TCR beta CDR3 regions. An initial round of RT-PCR targeting the TCR CDR3 relied on the HTBI primer set. TCRdb recomputed calls from the multiplex PCR reads with MiXCR, one row per CDR3 protein. The sample carries approximately 530,000 distinct CDR3 sequences, over 15% recorded once. Sequencing was performed on blood. These receptors came from a woman aged 18-29 years with Graves' hyperthyroidism.

This clonotype showed up many times. The chain carries TRBV3-1 and TRBJ2-1, with no clear D. The V and J ends lost 1 base and 7 bases respectively, with 5 bases between them. From germline, CDR1 is LGHDT and CDR2 YNNKEL (reference sequence). This CDR3 region has 12 residues. Written as DNA, the CDR3 is TGTGCCAGCAGCCAAGGGTCTAATGAGCAGTTCTTC. Its protein is CASSQGSNEQFF.

The V call is TRBV15, the J call TRBJ1-2; 11 bases are a match to TRBD1. The ends lost 3 bases at V and 7 bases at J; junction bases unmatched: 4. Per the germline V gene, CDR1 is LNHNV and CDR2 is YYDKDF (reference sequence). There are 14 residues in the CDR3. CDR3 sequence reads: CATSRDRGLSGYTF. Written as DNA, the CDR3 is TGTGCCACCAGCAGGGACAGGGGGCTGAGTGGCTACACCTTC.

V usage is TRBV11-2 and J usage is TRBJ2-1; 8 bases are a match to TRBD2. J lost 7 bases, V lost 5 bases, and 10 bases had no gene match. The CDR3 is made up of 15 amino acids. CDR1 is SGHAT and CDR2 is FQNNGV in the germline V gene. The CDR3 DNA reads TGTGCCAGCAGCCCGGGGGGGGCGGGGGTGAATGAGCAGTTCTTC. Amino acid sequence: CASSPGGAGVNEQFF.

The sample holds a few counts of this clonotype. The chain is built from TRBV6-1 and TRBJ2-7; D may correspond to TRBD1 or TRBD2 (6 bases each). The CDR3 consists of 14 residues. Germline V gene lookup returns CDR1 MNHNS and CDR2 SASEGT. Trimming took 3 bases from V and 6 from J, leaving 15 bases between them. CDR3 region: CASSETGGASEQYF. CDR3 DNA: TGTGCCAGCAGTGAGACAGGAGGGGCCTCCGAGCAGTACTTC.

This clonotype was observed at least ten times. The chain combines TRBV5-1 with TRBJ2-3; TRBD2 agrees at 8 bases. The V gene end was trimmed by 5 bases and the J gene end by 5 bases; junction bases not matched to a gene: 7. Germline V gene lookup returns CDR1 SGHRS and CDR2 YFSETQ. This CDR3 has 14 residues. Here the CDR3 DNA reads TGCGCCAGCAGTGGCGGGGGGCCAGGAGATACGCAGTATTTT. It codes for CASSGGGPGDTQYF.

This clonotype occurred many times. The chain couples TRBV6-6 to TRBJ2-1; 7 bases are shared with TRBD1. This CDR3 spans 15 amino acids. The germline V gene has CDR1 MNHNY and CDR2 SVGAGI (reference sequence). V lost 2 bases to trimming and J lost 2 bases; unmatched junction nucleotides: 3. The CDR3 spells CASSYRTGTYNEQFF. DNA of the CDR3: TGTGCCAGCAGTTACAGGACAGGAACCTACAATGAGCAGTTCTTC.

This clonotype was seen a handful of times. The chain links TRBV11-2 to TRBJ2-4, with 7 bases aligning to TRBD2. Looked up from germline, CDR1 is SGHAT and CDR2 is FQNNGV. With 3 bases clipped from V and 2 bases from J, the junction kept 7 bases outside the gene matches. This CDR3 spans 16 amino acids. CDR3 loop: CASSFLRGGSKNIQYF. The CDR3 bases are TGTGCCAGCAGCTTTTTGCGGGGAGGGTCCAAAAACATTCAGTACTTC.

V and J are TRBV2 and TRBJ1-4; D gene unclear. CDR1 and CDR2 from the germline V gene are SNHLY and FYNNEI. This CDR3 is built from 13 residues. The V and J ends lost 4 bases and 1 base respectively, with 4 bases between them. CDR3 loop: CASSGETNEKLFF. CDR3 coding DNA: TGTGCCAGCAGTGGCGAAACTAATGAAAAACTGTTTTTT.

This sequence joins TRBV6-2 or TRBV6-3 and TRBJ2-1, with TRBD2 as a possible D gene (6 bases). Germline CDR1 MNHEY, CDR2 SVGEGT. The CDR3 has 14 residues. V was cut by 7 bases and J by 7 bases, with 17 bases left in between. The CDR3 region has the DNA TGTGCCAGCATAAGGGCTAGCGAGGGTAATGAGCAGTTCTTC. This sequence encodes CASIRASEGNEQFF.

The table lists this clonotype with a count of one. V and J are TRBV7-8 and TRBJ1-3, with D tentatively TRBD1 (6 bases). Germline V gene sequence: CDR1 SGHVS, CDR2 FQNEAQ. Between the trimmed V and J ends, which lost 2 bases and 4 bases, there was a span of 21 bases. The CDR3 sequence is 18 residues long. The CDR3 sequence is CASSLRSRGGLGGNTIYF. CDR3 nucleotide sequence: TGTGCCAGCAGCTTAAGGAGCCGGGGGGGCCTTGGAGGAAACACCATATATTTT. Together with reference TRBV7-8 and TRBJ1-3, the CDR3 gives the full variable domain: GAGVSQSPRYKVAKRGQDVALRCDPISGHVSLFWYQQALGQGPEFLTYFQNEAQLDKSGLPSDRFFAERPEGSVSTLKIQRTQQEDSAVYLCASSLRSRGGLGGNTIYFGEGSWLTVV.

The chain is built from TRBV11-1 and TRBJ2-1, with D hard to call. This CDR3 region has 14 residues. In germline, CDR1 is SGHAT, CDR2 FQDESV (reference sequence). The V and J ends lost 0 bases and 7 bases respectively, with 10 bases between them. CDR3 sequence: CASSLAPEVNEQFF. DNA for the CDR3: TGTGCCAGCAGCTTAGCCCCAGAGGTGAATGAGCAGTTCTTC. Full variable domain (missing parts from reference TRBV11-1 and TRBJ2-1): EAEVAQSPRYKITEKSQAVAFWCDPISGHATLYWYRQILGQGPELLVQFQDESVVDDSQLPKDRFSAERLKGVDSTLKIQPAELGDSAMYLCASSLAPEVNEQFFGPGTRLTVL.

The CDR3 region is CASSEWERGADTQYF. CDR3 DNA: TGCGCCAGCAGTGAGTGGGAGCGGGGGGCAGATACGCAGTATTTT. This chain uses TRBV10-1 with TRBJ2-3; 9 nucleotides align to TRBD2. This CDR3 contains 15 residues. Germline V gives CDR1 WNHNN, CDR2 SYGVQD (reference sequence). J was trimmed by 4 bases and V by 1 base; bases with no gene match: 3.

At least ten counts were recorded for this clonotype. This chain joins TRBV7-2 and TRBJ2-7; D ambiguous. The V end was cut by 5 bases, the J end by 6 bases, with 11 bases between. CDR1 and CDR2 from the germline V gene are SGHTA and FQGNSA. This CDR3 spans 12 amino acids. The CDR3 DNA reads as TGTGCCAGCAGCAGGTTTTCGGGCGAGCAGTACTTC. Protein sequence: CASSRFSGEQYF.

CDR3 residues: CASSQVAGSRNEETQYF. CDR3 bases: TGCGCCAGCAGCCAAGTGGCAGGGTCCCGCAATGAGGAGACCCAGTACTTC. The rearrangement joins TRBV4-1 to TRBJ2-5; a possible D gene is TRBD1 (5 bases). The CDR3 sequence is 17 residues long. The V gene's germline CDR1 is MGHRA and CDR2 YSYEKL. Trimming left V 1 base short and J 5 bases short, with 20 bases between.

The rearrangement uses TRBV15 and TRBJ2-5; 13 bases are a match to TRBD2. CDR3 length: 19 residues. Per the germline V gene, CDR1 is LNHNV and CDR2 is YYDKDF (reference sequence). Trimming at V came to 3 bases and at J to 5 bases, leaving 15 bases not matched to a gene. CDR3 amino acids: CATSRKRLAGGLKTETQYF. CDR3 DNA sequence: TGTGCCACCAGCAGGAAAAGACTAGCGGGGGGCCTAAAAACGGAGACCCAGTACTTC.

This clonotype was recorded many times. The CDR3 region is CATSDPKGWGETQYF. The CDR3 DNA is TGTGCCACCAGTGACCCGAAGGGATGGGGAGAGACCCAGTACTTC. This sequence joins TRBV24-1 and TRBJ2-5; D remains ambiguous. This CDR3 contains 15 residues. CDR1 is KGHDR, CDR2 SFDVKD, per germline. Trimming pared 4 bases from V and 4 bases from J, leaving 15 bases between.

Only a few counts were recorded for this clonotype. The chain's CDR3 is CATSILGGTGELFF. The CDR3 coding sequence is TGTGCCACCAGCATCCTAGGGGGCACCGGGGAGCTGTTTTTT. V gene TRBV15 combines with J gene TRBJ2-2; D is possibly TRBD1 (6 bases). CDR3 length: 14 residues. Germline V gene lookup returns CDR1 LNHNV and CDR2 YYDKDF (reference sequence). Trimming cost V 4 bases and J 4 bases, with 10 bases left between them.

In this sample, this clonotype turned up a few times. The chain links TRBV29-1 to TRBJ2-7; 10 bases match TRBD1. Trimming at V came to 7 bases and at J to 4 bases, leaving 7 bases not matched to a gene. This CDR3 comprises 13 residues. Germline-derived CDR1 and CDR2 are SQVTM and ANQGSEA. In nucleotides, the CDR3 is TGCAGCGCCGGGGGACAGGGGTCATACGAGCAGTACTTC. Translation: CSAGGQGSYEQYF.

This clonotype was seen more than once but under ten times. The rearrangement joins TRBV7-9 to TRBJ2-1, with 11 bases matching TRBD2. The CDR3 has 18 residues. CDR1 is SEHNR, CDR2 FQNEAQ, per germline (reference sequence). J was trimmed by 1 base and V by 0 bases; bases with no gene match: 5. CDR3 nucleotide sequence: TGTGCCAGCAGCTTAGCGCTGCTAGCGGGGGGTTCCTACAATGAGCAGTTCTTC. It specifies CASSLALLAGGSYNEQFF. Full variable domain (remainder filled in from reference TRBV7-9 and TRBJ2-1): DTGVSQNPRHKITKRGQNVTFRCDPISEHNRLYWYRQTLGQGPEFLTYFQNEAQLEKSRLLSDRFSAERPKGSFSTLEIQRTEQGDSAMYLCASSLALLAGGSYNEQFFGPGTRLTVL.

The chain carries TRBV5-1 and TRBJ2-2; D possibly corresponds to TRBD1 (7 bases). V lost 4 bases, J lost 0 bases, and 10 bases lay in between. This CDR3 spans 15 amino acids. Germline values: CDR1 SGHRS, CDR2 YFSETQ. The CDR3 loop reads CASSGGTANTGELFF. CDR3 nucleotide sequence: TGCGCCAGCAGCGGAGGGACAGCGAACACCGGGGAGCTGTTTTTT.

This clonotype has more than one count but fewer than ten. The rearrangement joins TRBV27 to TRBJ1-5; D unresolved. Germline V gene lookup returns CDR1 MNHEY and CDR2 SMNVEV (reference sequence). This CDR3 region has 13 residues. Between the trimmed V and J ends, which lost 0 bases and 8 bases, there was a span of 8 bases. In nucleotides, the CDR3 is TGTGCCAGCAGTTTATCAGGGTTAGAGCCCCAGCATTTT. The encoded protein is CASSLSGLEPQHF.

This clonotype was observed many times. The chain combines TRBV20-1 with TRBJ2-3; the match to TRBD2 covers 8 bases. This CDR3 is built from 17 residues. Germline V gives CDR1 DFQATT, CDR2 SNEGSKA (reference sequence). J was trimmed by 4 bases and V by 1 base; bases with no gene match: 13. The CDR3 coding sequence is TGCAGTGCTAGAGTGGCCCCTGTGACTAGCGTGGCAGATACGCAGTATTTT. Protein product: CSARVAPVTSVADTQYF.

Remarks on this clonotype: Just one base apart from a much larger clone, this may be a read error. The rearrangement links TRBV28 to TRBJ1-5; 7 positions agree with TRBD1. The CDR3 covers 13 residues. Germline V gene lookup returns CDR1 MDHEN and CDR2 SYDVKM. The DNA of the CDR3 is TGTGCCACCGCCGACAGGGTAGGTCAGTCCCAGCATTTT. Protein: CATADRVGQSQHF.

This clonotype was recorded a few times. This chain connects TRBV9 to TRBJ1-4; D is uncertain. The CDR3 sequence is 15 residues long. The V gene's germline CDR1 is SGDLS and CDR2 YYNGEE. V shed 0 bases and J shed 6 bases, with 12 bases lying between them. This chain's CDR3 is CASSVEPGLYEKLFF. The CDR3 coding sequence is TGTGCCAGCAGCGTAGAACCGGGTTTGTATGAAAAACTGTTTTTT.

This clonotype was recorded many times. The chain joins TRBV6-1 to TRBJ1-1, with D perhaps TRBD1 (6 bases). The CDR3 is made up of 14 amino acids. V was shortened by 4 bases and J by 1 base, with 10 bases between the two germline ends. Germline CDR1 reads MNHNS; CDR2 reads SASEGT. The CDR3, as DNA: TGTGCCAGCAGTGTCGGGGGGCCGAACACTGAAGCTTTCTTT. Amino acids: CASSVGGPNTEAFF.

This clonotype was found a few times. The chain is built from TRBV28 and TRBJ2-2; TRBD1 might be the D (6 bases). V lost 9 bases to trimming and J lost 0 bases, with 11 bases between them. The CDR3 covers 14 residues. Germline assignment: CDR1 MDHEN and CDR2 SYDVKM. This CDR3 is CASDRSPNTGELFF. DNA for the CDR3: TGTGCCAGTGACAGGTCACCGAACACCGGGGAGCTGTTTTTT. The complete variable domain, with remaining parts taken from reference TRBV28 and TRBJ2-2, reads DVKVTQSSRYLVKRTGEKVFLECVQDMDHENMFWYRQDPGLGLRLIYFSYDVKMKEKGDIPEGYSVSREKKERFSLILESASTNQTSMYLCASDRSPNTGELFFGEGSRLTVL.

V usage is TRBV29-1 and J usage is TRBJ1-1, with 7 nucleotides matching TRBD1. After removal of 4 bases from V and 3 bases from J, the junction contained 8 bases not matched to a gene. The germline V gene has CDR1 SQVTM and CDR2 ANQGSEA. The length of the CDR3 is 14 residues. The CDR3 DNA reads as TGCAGCGTTGTTCAGTTAGACAGGGACACTGAAGCTTTCTTT. Its protein product is CSVVQLDRDTEAFF.